The 32 T cell receptor beta chains below all came from one sample that was sequenced in a study of T cells in Graves' hyperthyroidism and ophthalmopathy. Amplified TCR beta CDR3 regions came from RNA transcripts. Researchers ran a first-round RT-PCR on the TCR CDR3 using the HTBI primer set. TCRdb reprocessed the multiplex PCR reads with MiXCR, giving one entry per CDR3 protein. The sample carries a few hundred thousand distinct CDR3 sequences, 16% recorded once. The sequenced sample consisted of blood. The origin of the receptors is a woman in her forties with Graves' ophthalmopathy.

This clonotype was detected ten times or more. The J gene is TRBJ1-6, the V gene TRBV28, with 7 bases fitting TRBD1. Per the germline V gene, CDR1 is MDHEN and CDR2 is SYDVKM. The length of the CDR3 is 14 residues. J lost 14 bases, V lost 7 bases, and 14 bases had no gene match. This chain's CDR3 is CASIPGQWPGALHF. The CDR3 DNA follows: TGTGCCAGCATCCCGGGACAGTGGCCGGGGGCCCTCCACTTT.

The chain recombines TRBV20-1 with TRBJ2-3, with D perhaps matching TRBD2 (6 bases). The CDR3 is 10 amino acids. Trimming stripped 7 bases from V and 5 bases from J, with 7 bases between. CDR1 is DFQATT and CDR2 is SNEGSKA in the germline V gene (reference sequence). CDR3 nucleotide sequence: TGCAGTGGGACTAAAGATACGCAGTATTTT. Translation gives CSGTKDTQYF.

This clonotype showed up just a few times. The gene calls are TRBV20-1 and TRBJ2-5; unclear D gene. Germline V lookup: CDR1 DFQATT, CDR2 SNEGSKA (reference sequence). The V and J ends lost 6 bases and 1 base respectively, with 6 bases between them. CDR3 length: 11 amino acids. The CDR3 protein is CSADTQETQYF. In DNA form, the CDR3 reads TGCAGTGCCGACACCCAAGAGACCCAGTACTTC.

In this sample, this clonotype turned up a few times. A much bigger clone sits one base away, suggesting this may be a read error. The chain combines TRBV28 with TRBJ2-1; 9 bases fit TRBD1. Germline loops: CDR1 MDHEN, CDR2 SYDVKM. The CDR3 has 15 amino acids. As DNA, the CDR3 is TGTGCCAGCAGACCCCCGGGACAGGGATACAATGAGCAGTCCTTC. This codes for CASRPPGQGYNEQSF.

The chain has TRBV5-6 and TRBJ2-5; D tentatively reads TRBD1 or TRBD2 (6 bases each). The CDR3 loop spans 15 amino acids. Trimming left V 0 bases short and J 5 bases short, with 14 bases between. Germline values: CDR1 SGHDT, CDR2 YYEEEE. The CDR3 region is CASSLEVGGAETQYF. In nucleotides, the CDR3 is TGTGCCAGCAGCTTGGAGGTGGGGGGCGCGGAGACCCAGTACTTC.

This clonotype has a count of ten or more. The chain uses TRBV5-1 and TRBJ2-5; TRBD2 matches at 8 bases. The CDR3 loop spans 15 amino acids. The V gene's germline CDR1 is SGHRS and CDR2 YFSETQ. V shed 4 bases, J shed 6 bases, and the junction held 11 bases outside the gene matches. The CDR3 protein is CASSPDTSGAQTQYF. CDR3 in DNA: TGCGCCAGCAGCCCGGATACTAGCGGAGCCCAGACCCAGTACTTC. Full variable domain (rest looked up from reference TRBV5-1 and TRBJ2-5): KAGVTQTPRYLIKTRGQQVTLSCSPISGHRSVSWYQQTPGQGLQFLFEYFSETQRNKGNFPGRFSGRQFSNSRSEMNVSTLELGDSALYLCASSPDTSGAQTQYFGPGTRLLVL.

This clonotype was seen once. The V call is TRBV25-1, the J call TRBJ1-2; TRBD1 matches 12 bases. CDR1 is MGHDK and CDR2 is SYGVNS in the germline V gene. V was pared by 5 bases and J by 3 bases, with 7 bases of the junction left unmatched. The CDR3 covers 16 residues. CDR3 loop: CASSQPGQGAHYGYTF. The CDR3 region has the DNA TGTGCCAGCAGTCAACCGGGACAGGGGGCTCACTATGGCTACACCTTC.

This clonotype came up a few times. The chain links TRBV4-1 to TRBJ2-1; 13 nucleotides agree with TRBD2. CDR1 is MGHRA and CDR2 is YSYEKL in the germline V gene. The CDR3 has 19 amino acids. Germline trimming cut 0 bases from V and 1 base from J; bases unmatched to any gene: 6. CDR3 sequence (DNA): TGCGCCAGCAGCCAAGAAGGTCGACTAGCGGGGGGTTCCTACAATGAGCAGTTCTTC. Its translation: CASSQEGRLAGGSYNEQFF.

Many counts were recorded for this clonotype. The V and J genes are TRBV12-3 or TRBV12-4 and TRBJ2-3; the D gene is possibly TRBD1 (5 bases). V was cut by 3 bases and J by 6 bases, with 10 bases left in between. CDR3 size: 13 residues. The CDR3 sequence: CASSLDTLDTQYF. The DNA for the CDR3 is TGTGCCAGCAGTTTGGACACCCTCGATACGCAGTATTTT.

Many counts were recorded for this clonotype. V is TRBV29-1 and J is TRBJ2-5; 9 positions match TRBD1. The junction had 9 bases not matched to a gene; V was cut back by 5 bases and J by 5 bases. Germline assignment: CDR1 SQVTM and CDR2 ANQGSEA. There are 14 residues in the CDR3. The CDR3 region is CSVRTGAGVETQYF. CDR3 coding DNA: TGCAGCGTTCGGACAGGGGCGGGGGTGGAGACCCAGTACTTC.

This clonotype was picked up a small number of times. V gene TRBV5-5 combines with J gene TRBJ1-6; D is unclear. V was pared by 7 bases and J by 0 bases, with 14 bases between. This CDR3 has 16 residues. Germline loops: CDR1 SGHKS, CDR2 YYEKEE (reference sequence). CDR3 sequence (DNA): TGTGCCAGCGCCACGGGAGGGAGCTCCTATAATTCACCCCTCCACTTT. Translation gives CASATGGSSYNSPLHF.

Many counts were recorded for this clonotype. This chain connects TRBV27 to TRBJ1-1; D not certain. The CDR3 loop spans 10 amino acids. With 8 bases removed from V and 3 bases from J, the gap between germline ends came to 4 bases. CDR1 is MNHEY and CDR2 is SMNVEV in the germline V gene (reference sequence). The CDR3: CASLHTEAFF. CDR3 in DNA: TGTGCCAGCTTACACACTGAAGCTTTCTTT.

This chain links TRBV5-1 with TRBJ1-6; 7 positions match TRBD1. J lost 7 bases, V lost 4 bases, and 11 bases had no gene match. There are 16 residues in the CDR3. Germline lookup yields CDR1 SGHRS and CDR2 YFSETQ. Here the CDR3 reads CASSRSGQRTNSPLHF. DNA of the CDR3: TGCGCCAGCAGCCGTTCGGGACAGAGAACAAATTCACCCCTCCACTTT.

The rearrangement links TRBV6-1 to TRBJ2-3, with D uncertain. Germline lookup yields CDR1 MNHNS and CDR2 SASEGT. V was cut by 5 bases and J by 4 bases, with 13 bases left in between. This CDR3 has 14 residues. The CDR3 loop reads CASSLSSTADTQYF. DNA for the CDR3: TGTGCCAGCAGTCTATCGTCCACGGCAGATACGCAGTATTTT.

This chain uses TRBV12-3 or TRBV12-4 with TRBJ2-1; 10 nucleotides agree with TRBD2. The trim removed 10 bases at V and 1 base at J, leaving 10 bases unmatched. CDR3 length: 16 amino acids. The CDR3 reads CATTSGGAGSYNEQFF. In DNA, the CDR3 is TGTGCCACCACCAGCGGGGGGGCGGGTTCCTACAATGAGCAGTTCTTC.

The chain employs TRBV9 and TRBJ2-2; the match to TRBD2 covers 9 bases. The V and J ends lost 1 base and 4 bases, in that order; junction bases with no gene match: 8. The CDR3 has 17 amino acids. Germline V gene data show CDR1 as SGDLS and CDR2 as YYNGEE. In DNA, the CDR3 is TGTGCCAGCAGCGTACCCACCGGGCGGGGGGGCACCGGGGAGCTGTTTTTT. Its translation: CASSVPTGRGGTGELFF. Variable domain in full (rest from reference TRBV9 and TRBJ2-2): DSGVTQTPKHLITATGQRVTLRCSPRSGDLSVYWYQQSLDQGLQFLIQYYNGEERAKGNILERFSAQQFPDLHSELNLSSLELGDSALYFCASSVPTGRGGTGELFFGEGSRLTVL.

This clonotype was picked up many times. V is TRBV12-3 or TRBV12-4 and J is TRBJ2-7, with a tentative D call TRBD2 (5 bases). V lost 6 bases and J 2 bases, leaving 11 bases between the germline ends. The CDR3 is made up of 13 amino acids. DNA of the CDR3: TGTGCCAGCAGCGATGGACTTACCTACGAGCAGTACTTC. This codes for CASSDGLTYEQYF.

DNA of the CDR3: TGTGCCAGTAGTCCTCGCGGAGGGGGCTCATCCTACAATGAGCAGTTCTTC. Translated: CASSPRGGGSSYNEQFF. This chain joins TRBV19 and TRBJ2-1, with a possible D match to TRBD1 (7 bases). Trimming pared 5 bases from V and 1 base from J, leaving 18 bases between. Germline V lookup: CDR1 LNHDA, CDR2 SQIVND (reference sequence). The CDR3 runs to 17 residues.

This clonotype has only a few counts. This CDR3 is CASSKRFETLNTGELFF. CDR3 DNA: TGTGCCAGTAGTAAAAGGTTTGAGACACTTAACACCGGGGAGCTGTTTTTT. The V call is TRBV19, the J call TRBJ2-2; D not certain. CDR1 is LNHDA, CDR2 SQIVND, per germline (reference sequence). The V and J ends lost 4 bases and 2 bases respectively, with 17 bases between them. The CDR3 length is 17 residues.

This clonotype was detected ten times or more. The rearrangement joins TRBV12-3 or TRBV12-4 to TRBJ1-1, with TRBD1 as a possible D gene (6 bases). This CDR3 contains 14 residues. The ends were cut back, 6 bases at V and 3 bases at J, with 14 bases in the middle. The CDR3 sequence is CASSRQVVDTEAFF. The CDR3, as DNA: TGTGCCAGCAGCCGACAGGTGGTGGACACTGAAGCTTTCTTT.

This chain links TRBV12-3 or TRBV12-4 with TRBJ1-5; D not certain. This CDR3 has 13 residues. V was clipped by 6 bases and J by 4 bases, with 10 bases between them. The CDR3 DNA sequence: TGTGCCAGCAGCCCCGACGAGAATCAGCCCCAGCATTTT. It is translated as CASSPDENQPQHF.

This clonotype was observed at least ten times. This chain links TRBV20-1 with TRBJ2-3; 7 bases agree with TRBD2. CDR1 is DFQATT, CDR2 SNEGSKA, per germline (reference sequence). There are 12 residues in the CDR3. V lost 2 bases, J lost 10 bases, and 6 bases stayed unmatched. CDR3 sequence: CSARRAGLAQYF. DNA for the CDR3: TGCAGTGCTAGAAGAGCGGGGCTAGCGCAGTATTTT.

In its sample, this clonotype was seen many times. This chain links TRBV5-1 with TRBJ2-7, with D uncertain. The ends were cut back, 5 bases at V and 5 bases at J, with 11 bases in the middle. The CDR3 is 12 amino acids. CDR1 is SGHRS, CDR2 YFSETQ, per germline. CDR3 sequence (DNA): TGCGCCAGCAGAAAAGGATCTGACGAGCAGTACTTC. Its protein is CASRKGSDEQYF.

This clonotype was counted at least ten times. The V gene is TRBV20-1, the J gene TRBJ2-1; 11 nucleotides align to TRBD2. The CDR3 has 15 amino acids. CDR1 is DFQATT and CDR2 is SNEGSKA in the germline V gene (reference sequence). V lost 0 bases, J lost 9 bases, and 7 bases stayed unmatched. Here the CDR3 reads CSARDYLAGGGEQFF. In nucleotides, the CDR3 is TGCAGTGCTAGAGATTACCTAGCGGGAGGTGGTGAGCAGTTCTTC.

This clonotype was counted many times. The genes are TRBV12-3 or TRBV12-4 and TRBJ2-1; 11 nucleotides match TRBD2. Trimming took 5 bases from V and 7 from J; bases not matched to a gene: 7. The CDR3 runs 15 residues. The CDR3 reads CASSLLAGEWNEQFF. The CDR3 coding sequence is TGTGCCAGCAGTCTACTAGCGGGAGAATGGAATGAGCAGTTCTTC.

This clonotype occurred a few times. CDR3 in amino acids: CASSVVQGNGAQYF. CDR3 coding DNA: TGTGCCAGCAGTGTGGTCCAGGGGAATGGGGCCCAGTACTTC. The chain links TRBV6-1 to TRBJ2-5; possibly TRBD1 for D (6 bases). CDR3 length: 14 residues. Germline V gene lookup returns CDR1 MNHNS and CDR2 SASEGT. V shed 4 bases and J shed 9 bases, with 18 bases lying between them.

The chain links TRBV6-1 to TRBJ1-4; 9 bases are a match to TRBD1. The V gene's germline CDR1 is MNHNS and CDR2 SASEGT. This CDR3 comprises 15 residues. Trimming took 7 bases from V and 7 from J; bases not matched to a gene: 10. This CDR3 reads CASTPTGGGPEKLFF. The CDR3 DNA reads TGTGCCAGCACTCCGACAGGGGGGGGACCTGAAAAACTGTTTTTT.

The sample holds many counts of this clonotype. This sequence joins TRBV5-1 and TRBJ1-3, with no clear D. CDR1 and CDR2 (germline): SGHRS, YFSETQ. The CDR3 totals 19 residues. Trimming stripped 0 bases from V and 0 bases from J, with 19 bases between. CDR3 sequence reads: CASSLEPIIVSYSGNTIYF. DNA of the CDR3: TGCGCCAGCAGCTTGGAACCGATTATTGTCAGCTACTCTGGAAACACCATATATTTT.

The chain carries TRBV24-1 and TRBJ2-6, with unresolved D. CDR1 is KGHDR and CDR2 is SFDVKD in the germline V gene. Trimming stripped 4 bases from V and 0 bases from J, with 12 bases between. The CDR3 length is 17 residues. The CDR3 bases are TGTGCCACCAGTGACCCGATTCTTAGCTCTGGGGCCAACGTCCTGACTTTC. The encoded protein is CATSDPILSSGANVLTF.

This chain connects TRBV2 to TRBJ1-5; 9 positions agree with TRBD1. From germline, CDR1 is SNHLY and CDR2 FYNNEI. Trimming cost V 6 bases and J 1 base; bases outside gene matches: 7. The CDR3 has 16 residues. CDR3 amino acids: CASSYSGTGSNQPQHF. The DNA of the CDR3 is TGTGCCAGCAGCTACTCCGGGACAGGGAGCAATCAGCCCCAGCATTTT.

The chain joins TRBV27 to TRBJ1-5, with TRBD1 matching over 7 bases. Germline V gene sequence: CDR1 MNHEY, CDR2 SMNVEV (reference sequence). The CDR3 has 15 residues. The V and J ends lost 4 bases and 3 bases, in that order; junction bases with no gene match: 6. CDR3 loop: CASSSDRASNQPQHF. CDR3 sequence (DNA): TGTGCCAGCAGTTCCGACAGGGCTTCCAATCAGCCCCAGCATTTT.

This clonotype appeared many times. The chain recombines TRBV30 with TRBJ2-1, with D hard to call. V lost 4 bases, J lost 6 bases, and 13 bases lay in between. Germline CDR1 is GTSNPN and CDR2 is SVGIG (reference sequence). This CDR3 spans 13 amino acids. This chain's CDR3 is CAWMTRNPNEQFF. CDR3 sequence (DNA): TGTGCCTGGATGACTCGGAACCCCAATGAGCAGTTCTTC.